What follows are 9 T cell receptor beta chains derived from one specimen sequenced in a study of CD8+ T cells in alopecia areata. Investigators isolated RNA and reverse transcribed it into cDNA to act as the sequencing template. Assay used: immunoSEQ multiplex PCR; TCRdb lists only in-frame clones, some missing. Of over 120,000 clones listed, around 50% are singletons. Sample: CD4+ T cells sorted from blood, taken at week 0. The receptors come from a human donor with alopecia areata.

Regarding this clone: A read error may account for a junction end that differs from germline. This chain links TRBV9 with TRBJ2-3, with D possibly TRBD1 on 6 matching bases. The CDR3 is made up of 14 amino acids. CDR1 is SGDLS and CDR2 is YYNGEE in the germline V gene. The CDR3 loop reads CASSVGLAGDTQCF. In DNA form, the CDR3 reads TGTGCCAGCAGCGTAGGTCTAGCAGGGGATACGCAGTGTTTT. Drawing the rest from reference TRBV9 and TRBJ2-3, the complete variable domain is DSGVTQTPKHLITATGQRVTLRCSPRSGDLSVYWYQQSLDQGLQFLIQYYNGEERAKGNILERFSAQQFPDLHSELNLSSLELGDSALYFCASSVGLAGDTQCFGPGTRLTVL.

This chain links TRBV13 with TRBJ2-7; D is unclear. The CDR3 spans 14 residues. Germline V gene sequence: CDR1 PRHDT, CDR2 FYEKMQ (reference sequence). Trimming removed 1 base at V and 4 bases at J, with 11 bases between. CDR3 DNA sequence: TGTGCCAGCAGCTTAGTGGGCAAAACTTACGAGCAGTACTTC. Translating gives CASSLVGKTYEQYF.

On this clone: Other DNA sequences in this sample translate to the same CDR3. The chain joins TRBV30 to TRBJ2-3; tentatively, D is TRBD1 (6 bases). With 0 bases removed from V and 0 bases from J, the gap between germline ends came to 7 bases. The germline V gene encodes CDR1 GTSNPN and CDR2 SVGIG (reference sequence). The CDR3 runs 14 residues. The CDR3 bases are TGTGCCTGGAGTGTAGGGGGTAGCACAGATACGCAGTATTTT. Translating it yields CAWSVGGSTDTQYF.

This clone has a handful of counts. This chain uses TRBV29-1 with TRBJ2-3, with D tentatively TRBD2 (5 bases). This CDR3 comprises 13 residues. Germline assignment: CDR1 SQVTM and CDR2 ANQGSEA. Trimming took off 2 bases at V and 4 bases at J, with 10 bases between the two ends. CDR3 amino acids: CSVELASADTQYF. The DNA of the CDR3 is TGCAGCGTTGAATTAGCGTCGGCAGATACGCAGTATTTT.

The chain links TRBV7-2 to TRBJ2-3; D is ambiguous. The V gene's germline CDR1 is SGHTA and CDR2 FQGNSA. The length of the CDR3 is 14 residues. Between the trimmed V and J ends, which lost 5 bases and 4 bases, there was a span of 13 bases. The chain's CDR3 is CASSTTTRADTQYF. The CDR3, as DNA: TGTGCCAGCAGCACCACGACAAGGGCAGATACGCAGTATTTT.

This chain links TRBV29-1 with TRBJ2-7; no clear D. V lost 8 bases and J 3 bases, leaving 11 bases between the germline ends. CDR3 size: 11 residues. The germline CDR1 and CDR2 sequences are SQVTM and ANQGSEA. The CDR3 nucleotides read TGCAGCACCCGTAATAACTACGAGCAGTACTTC. Amino acid sequence: CSTRNNYEQYF.

CDR3 DNA: TGCGCCAGCAGCTTGATGGGGGTCGTGAAGGAGACCCAGTACTTC. It is translated as CASSLMGVVKETQYF. The chain links TRBV5-1 to TRBJ2-5; the D gene could be TRBD1 or TRBD2 (5 bases each). CDR1 and CDR2 from the germline V gene are SGHRS and YFSETQ. V lost 1 base to trimming and J lost 5 bases, with 15 bases between them. This CDR3 has 15 amino acids.

The chain uses TRBV7-2 and TRBJ1-4, with a possible D match to TRBD1 (6 bases). There are 15 residues in the CDR3. V was clipped by 5 bases and J by 8 bases, with 18 bases between them. Germline V gene lookup returns CDR1 SGHTA and CDR2 FQGNSA. CDR3 sequence: CASSIIGGRGEKLFF. The CDR3 DNA reads TGTGCCAGCAGCATAATCGGGGGGCGCGGGGAAAAACTGTTTTTT.

The rearrangement uses TRBV6-5 and TRBJ2-5; D is undetermined. The CDR3 is made up of 13 amino acids. Trimming took 6 bases from V and 1 from J, leaving 9 bases between them. Looked up from germline, CDR1 is MNHEY and CDR2 is SVGAGI. CDR3 loop: CASSLYLQETQYF. CDR3 DNA: TGTGCCAGCAGCCTTTACCTCCAAGAGACCCAGTACTTC.